A selection of T cell receptor beta chains follows, all from one sample in a study of blood T cell repertoires in COVID-19. Profiled with immunoSEQ multiplex PCR; TCRdb holds only in-frame clones, not every one. Seen here are about 160,000 clones, roughly 80% observed once, and the top ten hold approximately 2.6%. Sequenced input: peripheral blood. The receptors shown here come from a man between 70 and 80 years old with acute or convalescent COVID-19. The CDR3 runs from the conserved cysteine through the conserved F or W. A D gene is named only where the DNA matches it firmly. The size of a clone is reported for some rows only, either as once, few or many, or as a class for expanded clones.

>NA|TRBJ2-3|TRBV27|NA
TGTGCCAGCAGTTTAATCCCTAGCGTTGCAGATACGCAGTATTTT
CASSLIPSVADTQYF
>TRBD2|TRBJ2-1|TRBV16|NA
TGTGCCAGCAGCCATACTAGCGGGAGTACGGGTGAGCAGTTCTTC
CASSHTSGSTGEQFF
>NA|TRBJ1-5|TRBV27|NA
TGTGCCAGCAGTTTAAGACAGCTCGGGAGCAATCAGCCCCAGCATTTT
CASSLRQLGSNQPQHF
>NA|TRBJ1-1|TRBV19|NA
TGTGCCAGTAGTATATGGACCGCCGGGGGAACTGAAGCTTTCTTT
CASSIWTAGGTEAFF
>NA|TRBJ1-1|TRBV6-1|NA
TGTGCCAGCAGTGAAGCAGGGGGGGAAGAGAAAGCTTTCTTT
CASSEAGGEEKAFF
>NA|TRBJ2-7|TRBV2|NA
TGTGCCAGCAGTGAAGGGGCAGGCCCCCACTACGAGCAGTACTTC
CASSEGAGPHYEQYF
>NA|TRBJ2-2|TRBV2|NA
TGTGCCAGCAGTGAACCAGCGGGTCACAACACCGGGGAGCTGTTTTTT
CASSEPAGHNTGELFF
>TRBD2|TRBJ2-1|TRBV14|few
TGTGCCAGCAGCCGTGATAGCGGGAGAGGAAATGAGCAGTTCTTC
CASSRDSGRGNEQFF
>TRBD2|TRBJ2-4|TRBV5-1|few
TGCGCCAGCAGAGGGGACTACCTCAAAAACATTCAGTACTTC
CASRGDYLKNIQYF
>TRBD1|TRBJ1-1|TRBV5-1|few
TGCGCCAGCAGCTGGACGGGACAGGCGAACACTGAAGCTTTCTTT
CASSWTGQANTEAFF
>NA|TRBJ2-7|TRBV15|NA
TGTGCCACCAGCAGAGAGTTGGGCCAAACCTACGAGCAGTACTTC
CATSRELGQTYEQYF
>NA|TRBJ2-7|TRBV6-2/TRBV6-3|NA
TGTGCCAGCAGTGTCCAGGGGTCCTACGAGCAGTACTTC
CASSVQGSYEQYF
>NA|TRBJ2-2|TRBV6-4|NA
TGTGCCAGCAGTGAGGTTCCGGGAATAAACACCGGGGAGCTGTTTTTT
CASSEVPGINTGELFF
>NA|TRBJ2-7|TRBV7-2|NA
TGTGCCAGCAGCTTAGTGGGGAGTACCTCCTACGAGCAGTACTTC
CASSLVGSTSYEQYF
>NA|TRBJ1-1|TRBV11-3|NA
TGTGCCAGCAGCTTAAGTACAGGAAAGGGCACTGAAGCTTTCTTT
CASSLSTGKGTEAFF
>NA|TRBJ2-3|TRBV6-5|once
TGTGCCAGCAGGAGCTCAGATACGCAGTATTTT
CASRSSDTQYF
>TRBD2|TRBJ2-5|TRBV27|NA
TGTGCCAGCAGGCCGCCCTGGGGGGGTCAAGAGACCCAGTACTTC
CASRPPWGGQETQYF
>NA|TRBJ1-1|TRBV5-4|NA
TGTGCCGTTACAGGGACGGGCCTCTTGAACACTGAAGCTTTCTTT
CAVTGTGLLNTEAFF
>TRBD2|TRBJ2-1|TRBV10-2|once
TGCGCCAGCACCCTACCAACTAGCGCCCAACGTAGTAATGAGCAGTTCTTC
CASTLPTSAQRSNEQFF
>NA|TRBJ2-3|TRBV5-6|few
TGTGCCAGCAGCTTGGGAGGGCCAAGCACAGATACGCAGTATTTT
CASSLGGPSTDTQYF
>NA|TRBJ1-4|TRBV7-8|NA
TGTGCCAGCAGCCCTAACAGGGCGGTTGTTGAAAAACTGTTTTTT
CASSPNRAVVEKLFF
>TRBD2|TRBJ2-3|TRBV5-1|few
TGCGCCAGCAGCTTCTCAGCGGGAGGGCAAGATACGCAGTATTTT
CASSFSAGGQDTQYF
>NA|TRBJ1-2|TRBV25-1|few
TGTGCCAGCGGGGAGGTTGCTGGCTACACCTTC
CASGEVAGYTF
>NA|TRBJ2-1|TRBV9|NA
TGTGCCAGCAGCGGGATAGCGGCCAGCTCCTACAATGAGCAGTTCTTC
CASSGIAASSYNEQFF
>TRBD1|TRBJ2-1|TRBV14|NA
TGTGCCAGCAGCCTTATAGGACAGGGGGCGCGAAATGAGCAGTTCTTC
CASSLIGQGARNEQFF
>TRBD2|TRBJ2-1|TRBV6-4|NA
TGTGCCAGCAGCGCGGGACTAAACAATGAGCAGTTCTTC
CASSAGLNNEQFF
>NA|TRBJ1-6|TRBV9|NA
TGTGCCAGCAGCCCCCAGACAAATAGGGGTTCACCCCTCCACTTT
CASSPQTNRGSPLHF
>TRBD1|TRBJ1-2|TRBV19|few
TGTGCCAGTAGAGACCAAGGACAGGGAAAGGGCTACACCTTC
CASRDQGQGKGYTF
>NA|TRBJ1-1|TRBV2|NA
TGTGCCAGCAGACCCGGATTGAGAGGGAACACTGAAGCTTTCTTT
CASRPGLRGNTEAFF
>TRBD2|TRBJ2-1|TRBV27|NA
TGTGCCAGCAGTCCCACCGGGACTAGCGGGGGAAATGAGCAGTTCTTC
CASSPTGTSGGNEQFF
>NA|TRBJ2-5|TRBV28|once
TGTGCCAGCAGTTTCGCGGGGAGGGAGACCCAGTACTTC
CASSFAGRETQYF
>TRBD1|TRBJ2-2|TRBV2|NA
TGTGCCAGCAGTGGGGACAGGGTGAACACCGGGGAGCTGTTTTTT
CASSGDRVNTGELFF
>TRBD1|TRBJ2-7|TRBV4-2|NA
TGTGCCAGCAGCCAAACAGGGGTGGTTTCCTACGAGCAGTACTTC
CASSQTGVVSYEQYF
>NA|TRBJ1-4|TRBV6-2/TRBV6-3|NA
TGTGCCAGCAGTTACCCACCCGTGGGCACGGTTGAAGAACTGTTTTTT
CASSYPPVGTVEELFF
>NA|TRBJ1-5|TRBV6-5|few
TGTGCCAGCAGTATGGACTTTGGCAATCAGCCCCAGCATTTT
CASSMDFGNQPQHF
>TRBD2|TRBJ2-7|TRBV7-9|once
TGTGCCAGCAGCTTAGCCGGGACTAGCGTTCCCTACGAGCAGTACTTC
CASSLAGTSVPYEQYF
>TRBD1|TRBJ2-2|TRBV10-2|NA
TGCGCCAGCAGGGACAGGGTCATCGGGGAGCTGTTTTTT
CASRDRVIGELFF
>NA|TRBJ1-4|TRBV5-1|NA
TGCGCCAGCAGCTTGAGTCCAGGGGTGAATGAAAAACTGTTTTTT
CASSLSPGVNEKLFF
>TRBD1|TRBJ1-1|TRBV4-2|NA
TGTGCCAGCAGCCAAGGGGACAGACTTTTGAACACTGAAGCTTTCTTT
CASSQGDRLLNTEAFF
>NA|TRBJ1-1|TRBV3-1/TRBV3-2|NA
TGTGCCAGCAGTCCGGGGAACCGGAACACTGAAGCTTTCTTT
CASSPGNRNTEAFF
>TRBD2|TRBJ2-3|TRBV9|NA
TGTGCCAGCAGCGTAGCTGGTAGCGGGGGGAGCCAGGGTACGCAGTATTTT
CASSVAGSGGSQGTQYF
>NA|TRBJ1-6|TRBV5-6|NA
TGTGCCAGCAGCTTGGGGAGGGAGAATTCACCCCTCCACTTT
CASSLGRENSPLHF
>TRBD1|TRBJ2-2|TRBV7-6|NA
TGTGCCAGCAGCTCCGGACAGGGGGCGGGTGTGAGAACCGGGGAGCTGTTTTTT
CASSSGQGAGVRTGELFF
>TRBD1|TRBJ1-2|TRBV6-5|NA
TGTGCCAGCAAAGACAGGGGCGCTGGCTACACCTTC
CASKDRGAGYTF
>TRBD2|TRBJ2-3|TRBV7-9|NA
TGTGCCAGCAGCGATTGGGGGGGAAACACAGATACGCAGTATTTT
CASSDWGGNTDTQYF
>TRBD2|TRBJ2-5|TRBV5-6|NA
TGTGCCAGCAGCACCGGGACTAGCCCGACCCAAGAGACCCAGTACTTC
CASSTGTSPTQETQYF
>NA|TRBJ2-7|TRBV5-6|NA
TGTGCCAGCAGCTTGGTGGACAGCTACGAGCAGTACTTC
CASSLVDSYEQYF
>TRBD1|TRBJ2-7|TRBV28|NA
TGTGCCAGCAGTTTAGCCCGGACAGGGTCTCTCTACGAGCAGTACTTC
CASSLARTGSLYEQYF
>NA|TRBJ2-7|TRBV7-9|NA
TGTGCCAGCAGCGCTTGGACATTATACGAGCAGTACTTC
CASSAWTLYEQYF
>NA|TRBJ1-2|TRBV19|NA
TGTGCCAGTAGGAACTCCCGGGACATTCGGGCTATCGGCTACACCTTC
CASRNSRDIRAIGYTF
>NA|TRBJ1-5|TRBV10-1|NA
TGCGCCAGCAGTGAGTGTTGGTTGGGGGGTATCGATCAGCCCCAGCATTTT
CASSECWLGGIDQPQHF
>TRBD1|TRBJ1-1|TRBV6-6|NA
TGTGCCAGCAGTTATTGGACAGGAAGAATGAACACTGAAGCTTTCTTT
CASSYWTGRMNTEAFF
>TRBD2|TRBJ2-2|TRBV14|NA
TGTGCCAGCAGCCTCCGACTAGCGGGATTACTAGGGGAGCTGTTTTTT
CASSLRLAGLLGELFF
>TRBD1|TRBJ1-5|TRBV7-2|NA
TGTGCCAGCAGCGGGGGACAGGCTAGCAATCAGCCCCAGCATTTT
CASSGGQASNQPQHF